The 15 T cell receptor beta chains listed next were all sequenced from one sample in a study of glioma-infiltrating T cells after dendritic cell vaccination. Repertoires were generated with immunoSEQ multiplex PCR, while TCRdb's copy carries only in-frame clones and drops some. The data show about 49,000 clones, 85% seen once. This sample comprised blood, obtained before dendritic cell vaccination. The receptors were gathered from a human donor with glioblastoma.

The genes are TRBV19 and TRBJ1-6; D not resolved. Trimming shortened V by 0 bases and J by 13 bases, and 13 bases separated the two germline ends. Germline V CDR1 and CDR2: LNHDA, SQIVND (reference sequence). The CDR3 spans 14 residues. CDR3 sequence (DNA): TGTGCCAGTAGTATAGATCGAAAGCCAAACCCCCTCCACTTT. Translated: CASSIDRKPNPLHF.

The rearrangement joins TRBV10-3 to TRBJ1-3; perhaps TRBD1 as D (5 bases). This CDR3 is 14 amino acids long. V was shortened by 10 bases and J by 0 bases, with 13 bases between the two germline ends. Germline V gene sequence: CDR1 ENHRY, CDR2 SYGVKD. CDR3 coding DNA: TGTGCCACCACGGGCAGGGACTCTGGAAACACCATATATTTT. It codes for CATTGRDSGNTIYF.

The V call is TRBV15, the J call TRBJ2-4; 7 bases match TRBD1. Looked up from germline, CDR1 is LNHNV and CDR2 is YYDKDF (reference sequence). Trimming removed 0 bases from V and 0 bases from J; junction bases left unmatched: 20. The CDR3 runs to 22 residues. The DNA for the CDR3 is TGTGCCACCAGCAGAGATCTTAGGGCGACCGGACAGGATAAAATAGCCAAAAACATTCAGTACTTC. It translates to CATSRDLRATGQDKIAKNIQYF.

This chain connects TRBV18 to TRBJ2-7, with 10 nucleotides matching TRBD1. J lost 5 bases, V lost 4 bases, and 8 bases had no gene match. The CDR3 contains 15 residues. CDR1 and CDR2 from the germline V gene are KGHSH and LQKENI. The CDR3 nucleotides read TGTGCCAGCTCACGAAACCCGGGACAGGGGAACGAGCAGTACTTC. Protein sequence: CASSRNPGQGNEQYF.

V gene TRBV7-2 combines with J gene TRBJ2-7; tentatively, D is TRBD2 (7 bases). The CDR3 covers 15 residues. Germline assignment: CDR1 SGHTA and CDR2 FQGNSA. V was shortened by 7 bases and J by 7 bases, with 23 bases between the two germline ends. The CDR3 nucleotides read TGTGCCAGCACCCTAGGGGGGGCACGTGCCGTGGAGCAGTACTTC. Translating gives CASTLGGARAVEQYF.

The V and J genes are TRBV14 and TRBJ1-1; D is perhaps TRBD1 (6 bases). The germline V gene has CDR1 SGHDN and CDR2 FVKESK. V was clipped by 1 base and J by 1 base, with 16 bases between them. CDR3 length equals 17 residues. The CDR3 DNA reads as TGTGCCAGCAGCCAAGTTAGGGGGGGAGCAGGGAACACTGAAGCTTTCTTT. Translating gives CASSQVRGGAGNTEAFF.

The chain links TRBV5-6 to TRBJ2-7; 10 bases match TRBD2. The CDR3 sequence is 15 residues long. After removal of 0 bases from V and 5 bases from J, the junction contained 5 bases not matched to a gene. CDR1 is SGHDT and CDR2 is YYEEEE in the germline V gene. The DNA for the CDR3 is TGTGCCAGCAGCTTGGCCCCTAGCGGGAGCCACGAGCAGTACTTC. Its protein is CASSLAPSGSHEQYF.

CDR3 residues: CASSPPGEANEKLFF. The CDR3, as DNA: TGTGCCAGCAGCCCCCCCGGAGAGGCTAATGAAAAACTGTTTTTT. The rearrangement links TRBV11-3 to TRBJ1-4; D gene unclear. V lost 5 bases and J lost 3, with 13 bases in between. The CDR3 contains 15 residues. The germline gives CDR1 SGHNT, CDR2 YENEEA.

This chain uses TRBV18 with TRBJ2-3, with D possibly TRBD2 on 5 matching bases. This CDR3 is built from 15 residues. The V end lost 4 bases, the J end lost 5 bases, and 16 bases lay between the germline ends. Germline V gene sequence: CDR1 KGHSH, CDR2 LQKENI. The CDR3 here is CASSLNEGRIDTQYF. The CDR3 DNA follows: TGTGCCAGCTCACTAAACGAGGGTCGTATAGATACGCAGTATTTT.

This clone was counted only a few times. The rearrangement joins TRBV28 to TRBJ2-3; 7 nucleotides agree with TRBD1. Germline CDR1 MDHEN, CDR2 SYDVKM. V dropped 4 bases and J dropped 0; count of bases not matched to a gene: 10. This CDR3 region has 17 residues. CDR3 amino acids: CASSSQQGVASTDTQYF. CDR3 bases: TGTGCCAGCAGTTCCCAGCAGGGGGTCGCCAGCACAGATACGCAGTATTTT.

V gene TRBV18 combines with J gene TRBJ1-1; D may be TRBD1 (5 bases). Trimming took off 3 bases at V and 0 bases at J, with 11 bases between the two ends. Looked up from germline, CDR1 is KGHSH and CDR2 is LQKENI. This CDR3 is built from 15 residues. The CDR3 coding sequence is TGTGCCAGCTCACCCCAGGGTAACATGAACACTGAAGCTTTCTTT. Amino acid sequence: CASSPQGNMNTEAFF. Looking up the rest from reference TRBV18 and TRBJ1-1 gives the full variable domain: NAGVMQNPRHLVRRRGQEARLRCSPMKGHSHVYWYRQLPEEGLKFMVYLQKENIIDESGMPKERFSAEFPKEGPSILRIQQVVRGDSAAYFCASSPQGNMNTEAFFGQGTRLTVV.

V usage is TRBV4-2 and J usage is TRBJ1-2; D uncertain. The V end lost 1 base, the J end lost 8 bases, and 11 bases lay between the germline ends. This CDR3 spans 13 amino acids. Germline V gene data show CDR1 as LGHNA and CDR2 as YNFKEQ. CDR3 nucleotide sequence: TGTGCCAGCAGCCAAGGGCAGGAACGCGGCTACACCTTC. Protein: CASSQGQERGYTF.

This clone appeared a single time. The chain links TRBV11-3 to TRBJ2-7, with unresolved D. Germline V CDR1 and CDR2: SGHNT, YENEEA. The CDR3 spans 13 residues. V was pared by 1 base and J by 4 bases, with 8 bases between. CDR3 loop: CASSLGGVYEQYF. The CDR3 coding sequence is TGTGCCAGCAGCTTAGGAGGAGTGTACGAGCAGTACTTC.

The chain has TRBV5-1 and TRBJ2-3; 12 nucleotides agree with TRBD1. The V gene end was trimmed by 3 bases and the J gene end by 0 bases; junction bases not matched to a gene: 2. Germline V lookup: CDR1 SGHRS, CDR2 YFSETQ. The CDR3 consists of 16 residues. As DNA, the CDR3 is TGCGCCAGCAGCTCGGGACAGGGGGCAAGCACAGATACGCAGTATTTT. Amino acids: CASSSGQGASTDTQYF.

CDR3 region: CASSQQGSEQYF. CDR3 bases: TGTGCCAGCAGCCAGCAGGGTTCCGAGCAGTACTTC. The rearrangement links TRBV7-3 to TRBJ2-7, with D tentatively TRBD1 (5 bases). The CDR3 length is 12 residues. Trimming took 5 bases from V and 6 from J, leaving 11 bases between them. Germline V gives CDR1 SGHTA, CDR2 FQGTGA.